The rows below give T cell receptor beta chains drawn from one sample of a study of blood T cell repertoires in COVID-19. Measured with immunoSEQ multiplex PCR; TCRdb has only the in-frame clones, and not every one. The data contain over 250,000 clones, approximately 88% of them singletons. The sample comprised PBMCs or T cells enriched from blood (not recorded which). The origin of the receptors is a woman aged 25 to 45 who had recovered from COVID-19. Both conserved end residues are trimmed from each CDR3. The D gene is left open where the match is weak.

d_call: TRBD1; j_call: TRBJ2-3; v_call: TRBV19; cdr3_aa: ASSIRAGTGGDTQY
d_call: TRBD2; j_call: TRBJ2-2; v_call: TRBV7-2; cdr3_aa: ASSLLAGNAGELF
d_call: -; j_call: TRBJ2-7; v_call: TRBV11-3; cdr3_aa: ASSLEGFGQPQDLNEQY
d_call: TRBD1; j_call: TRBJ2-5; v_call: TRBV6-5; cdr3_aa: ASSYEWDRGKTQY
d_call: -; j_call: TRBJ1-5; v_call: TRBV7-3; cdr3_aa: ASSLIRAGQPQH
d_call: TRBD2; j_call: TRBJ2-7; v_call: TRBV28; cdr3_aa: ASSLGPRLAGVSYEQY
d_call: -; j_call: TRBJ1-1; v_call: TRBV7-9; cdr3_aa: ASSPDGGPF
d_call: -; j_call: TRBJ2-5; v_call: TRBV7-9; cdr3_aa: ASSLGAAETQY
d_call: -; j_call: TRBJ2-7; v_call: TRBV9; cdr3_aa: ASSVDPSRGYEQY
d_call: -; j_call: TRBJ2-3; v_call: TRBV1; cdr3_aa: TSSQKARRSLSGTDTQY
d_call: -; j_call: TRBJ1-5; v_call: TRBV2; cdr3_aa: ATKDSEDQPQH
d_call: TRBD2; j_call: TRBJ2-2; v_call: TRBV30; cdr3_aa: ASRRTSSGTGELF
d_call: -; j_call: TRBJ1-3; v_call: TRBV11-3; cdr3_aa: ASSPLGAGNTIY
d_call: TRBD2; j_call: TRBJ2-1; v_call: TRBV11-2; cdr3_aa: ASTASSGGIMDEQF
d_call: -; j_call: TRBJ1-4; v_call: TRBV25-1; cdr3_aa: ASSESNILAGVI
d_call: -; j_call: TRBJ1-2; v_call: TRBV28; cdr3_aa: ASSLKDSYYGYT
d_call: -; j_call: TRBJ2-3; v_call: TRBV10-3; cdr3_aa: AISDTAIRPDTQY
d_call: TRBD1; j_call: TRBJ1-1; v_call: TRBV6-4; cdr3_aa: ASSRDRATEAF
d_call: TRBD2; j_call: TRBJ2-1; v_call: TRBV7-2; cdr3_aa: ASSSTSGGVYNEQF
d_call: TRBD2; j_call: TRBJ2-7; v_call: TRBV27; cdr3_aa: ASSLSSGSFYEQY
d_call: TRBD1; j_call: TRBJ1-2; v_call: TRBV7-9; cdr3_aa: ASSLGTGRSDGYT
d_call: -; j_call: TRBJ2-1; v_call: TRBV10-3; cdr3_aa: AISESSGLGPYNEQF
d_call: -; j_call: TRBJ1-6; v_call: TRBV11-2; cdr3_aa: ASSLVGGRYRSYNSPLH
d_call: TRBD2; j_call: TRBJ2-2; v_call: TRBV6-2/TRBV6-3; cdr3_aa: ASSYRWTSSPARNPGELF
d_call: -; j_call: TRBJ2-7; v_call: TRBV21-1; cdr3_aa: ASSLTQGSSYEQY
d_call: TRBD1; j_call: TRBJ2-3; v_call: TRBV9; cdr3_aa: ASSARQGLPSTDTQY
d_call: TRBD1; j_call: TRBJ1-2; v_call: TRBV14; cdr3_aa: ASSHTQGAQQDGYT
d_call: -; j_call: TRBJ1-6; v_call: TRBV19; cdr3_aa: ASRDPGRGNNSPLH
d_call: -; j_call: TRBJ1-1; v_call: TRBV30; cdr3_aa: AWRGRMNTEAF
d_call: TRBD1; j_call: TRBJ1-5; v_call: TRBV5-1; cdr3_aa: ASSLDGQGNQPQH
d_call: -; j_call: TRBJ1-6; v_call: TRBV7-2; cdr3_aa: ASSPVSYNSPLH
d_call: TRBD1; j_call: TRBJ2-5; v_call: TRBV2; cdr3_aa: ASSLGQGFMFLGETQY
d_call: -; j_call: TRBJ2-5; v_call: TRBV7-2; cdr3_aa: ASSSRDFKY
d_call: -; j_call: TRBJ1-5; v_call: TRBV30; cdr3_aa: AWSVPGEQPQH
d_call: -; j_call: TRBJ1-1; v_call: TRBV12-3/TRBV12-4; cdr3_aa: ASSLVSRTEAF
d_call: -; j_call: TRBJ1-2; v_call: TRBV27; cdr3_aa: ASSFLQAGRDGYT
d_call: TRBD1; j_call: TRBJ1-2; v_call: TRBV5-1; cdr3_aa: ASSRTGTGVLGNYGYT
d_call: TRBD1; j_call: TRBJ2-1; v_call: TRBV5-1; cdr3_aa: ASSLRQGGEQF
d_call: TRBD2; j_call: TRBJ2-3; v_call: TRBV13; cdr3_aa: ASAWFGGGARDTQY
d_call: -; j_call: TRBJ2-7; v_call: TRBV28; cdr3_aa: ASSITGYSYEQY
d_call: TRBD1; j_call: TRBJ1-1; v_call: TRBV10-3; cdr3_aa: ATQATLGQGIPTEAF
d_call: TRBD1; j_call: TRBJ1-1; v_call: TRBV28; cdr3_aa: ASLNGGTVMNTEAF
d_call: -; j_call: TRBJ1-2; v_call: TRBV29-1; cdr3_aa: SVEGAFD
d_call: -; j_call: TRBJ2-7; v_call: TRBV7-2; cdr3_aa: ASSPEQGTPYEQY
d_call: -; j_call: TRBJ2-2; v_call: TRBV27; cdr3_aa: ASSLSIARALNTGELF
d_call: -; j_call: TRBJ2-2; v_call: TRBV19; cdr3_aa: ASRVFGGSGELF
d_call: TRBD2; j_call: TRBJ2-7; v_call: TRBV19; cdr3_aa: ASSIGGGHLYEQY
d_call: TRBD1; j_call: TRBJ1-3; v_call: TRBV7-9; cdr3_aa: ASRTDRGINTIY
d_call: -; j_call: TRBJ2-3; v_call: TRBV5-1; cdr3_aa: ASSLGFMTSRTDTQY
d_call: -; j_call: TRBJ1-5; v_call: TRBV6-6; cdr3_aa: ASSYSSARINQPQH
d_call: -; j_call: TRBJ1-6; v_call: TRBV7-9; cdr3_aa: ASSLDNPNPLH
d_call: -; j_call: TRBJ2-7; v_call: TRBV10-1; cdr3_aa: ASSEPGYEQY
d_call: -; j_call: TRBJ1-2; v_call: TRBV19; cdr3_aa: ASRPGPAINYGYT
d_call: -; j_call: TRBJ1-2; v_call: TRBV12-3/TRBV12-4; cdr3_aa: ASSLGSYGYT
d_call: -; j_call: TRBJ1-5; v_call: TRBV4-3; cdr3_aa: ASSPNRFLISNQPQH
d_call: -; j_call: TRBJ1-5; v_call: TRBV3-1/TRBV3-2; cdr3_aa: ASSPSLTGIGLQH
d_call: TRBD1; j_call: TRBJ1-1; v_call: TRBV2; cdr3_aa: AIKNRGQRNTEAF